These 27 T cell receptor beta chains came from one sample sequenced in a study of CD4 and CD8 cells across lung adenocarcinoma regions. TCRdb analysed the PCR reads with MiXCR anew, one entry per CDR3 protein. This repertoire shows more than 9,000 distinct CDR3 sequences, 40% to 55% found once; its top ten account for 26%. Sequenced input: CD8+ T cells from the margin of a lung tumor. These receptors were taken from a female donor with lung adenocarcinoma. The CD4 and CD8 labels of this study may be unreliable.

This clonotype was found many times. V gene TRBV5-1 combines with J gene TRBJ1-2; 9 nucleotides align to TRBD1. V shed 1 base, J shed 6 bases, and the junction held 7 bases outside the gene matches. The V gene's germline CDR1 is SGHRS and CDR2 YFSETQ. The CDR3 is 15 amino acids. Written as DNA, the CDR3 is TGCGCCAGCAGCTTGAACCCCGGGACAGGGAATGGCTACACCTTC. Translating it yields CASSLNPGTGNGYTF. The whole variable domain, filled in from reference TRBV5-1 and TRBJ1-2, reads KAGVTQTPRYLIKTRGQQVTLSCSPISGHRSVSWYQQTPGQGLQFLFEYFSETQRNKGNFPGRFSGRQFSNSRSEMNVSTLELGDSALYLCASSLNPGTGNGYTFGSGTRLTVV.

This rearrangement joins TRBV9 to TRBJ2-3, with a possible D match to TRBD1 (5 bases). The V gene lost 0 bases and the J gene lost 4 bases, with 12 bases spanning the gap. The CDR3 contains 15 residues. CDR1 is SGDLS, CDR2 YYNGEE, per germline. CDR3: CASSVGGQGPDTQYF. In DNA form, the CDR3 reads TGTGCCAGCAGCGTAGGAGGACAAGGGCCAGATACGCAGTATTTT. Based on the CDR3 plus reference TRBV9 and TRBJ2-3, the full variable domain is DSGVTQTPKHLITATGQRVTLRCSPRSGDLSVYWYQQSLDQGLQFLIQYYNGEERAKGNILERFSAQQFPDLHSELNLSSLELGDSALYFCASSVGGQGPDTQYFGPGTRLTVL.

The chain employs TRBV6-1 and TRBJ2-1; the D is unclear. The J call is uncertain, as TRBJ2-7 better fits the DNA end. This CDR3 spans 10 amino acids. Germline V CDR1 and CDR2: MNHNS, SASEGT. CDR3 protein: CASNAYEQYV. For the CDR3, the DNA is TGTGCCAGCAATGCCTACGAGCAGTACGTC.

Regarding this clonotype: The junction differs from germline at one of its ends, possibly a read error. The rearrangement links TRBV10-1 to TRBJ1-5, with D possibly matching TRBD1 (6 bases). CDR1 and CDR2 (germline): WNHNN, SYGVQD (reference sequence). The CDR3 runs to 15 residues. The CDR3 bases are TGCGCCAGCAGAGCCCCACAGGGCCGTAATCAGCCCCACCACTTT. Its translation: CASRAPQGRNQPHHF.

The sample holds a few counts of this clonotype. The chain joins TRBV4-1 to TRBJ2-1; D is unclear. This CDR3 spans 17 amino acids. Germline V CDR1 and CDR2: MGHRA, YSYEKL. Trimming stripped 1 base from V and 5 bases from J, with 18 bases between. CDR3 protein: CASSQVGQTFRNNEQFF. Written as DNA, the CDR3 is TGCGCCAGCAGCCAAGTAGGTCAGACCTTTAGGAACAATGAGCAGTTCTTC.

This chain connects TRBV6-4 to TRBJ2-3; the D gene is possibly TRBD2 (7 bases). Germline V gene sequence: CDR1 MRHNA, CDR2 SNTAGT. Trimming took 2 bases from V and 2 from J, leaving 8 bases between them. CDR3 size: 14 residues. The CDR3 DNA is TGTGCCAGCAGTGACGGGGGGGCCACAGATACGCAGTATTTT. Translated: CASSDGGATDTQYF.

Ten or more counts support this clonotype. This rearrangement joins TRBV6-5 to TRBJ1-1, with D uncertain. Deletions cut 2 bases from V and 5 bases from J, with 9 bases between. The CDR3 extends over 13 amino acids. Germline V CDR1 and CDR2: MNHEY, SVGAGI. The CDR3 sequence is CASSYLRQTEAFF. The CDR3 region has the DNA TGTGCCAGCAGTTACCTTAGACAAACTGAAGCTTTCTTT.

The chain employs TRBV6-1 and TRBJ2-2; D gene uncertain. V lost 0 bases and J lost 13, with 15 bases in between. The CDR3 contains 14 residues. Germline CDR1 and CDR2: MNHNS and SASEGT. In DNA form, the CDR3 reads TGTGCCAGCAGTGAAGCAAGAGACACAGATACGCTGTTTTTT. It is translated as CASSEARDTDTLFF.

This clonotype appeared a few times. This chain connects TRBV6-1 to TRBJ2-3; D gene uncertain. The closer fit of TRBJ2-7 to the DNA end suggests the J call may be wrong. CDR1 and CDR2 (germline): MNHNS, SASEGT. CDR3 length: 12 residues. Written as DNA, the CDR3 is TGTGCCAGCACCAGCTTCCAAGATACGCAGTACTTC. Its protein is CASTSFQDTQYF.

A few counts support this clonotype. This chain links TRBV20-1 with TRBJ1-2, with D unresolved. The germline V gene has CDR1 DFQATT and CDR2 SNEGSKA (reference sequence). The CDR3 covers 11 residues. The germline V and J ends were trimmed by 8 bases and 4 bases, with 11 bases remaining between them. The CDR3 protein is CSPLETYGYTF. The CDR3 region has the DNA TGCAGTCCGCTCGAGACCTATGGCTACACCTTC.

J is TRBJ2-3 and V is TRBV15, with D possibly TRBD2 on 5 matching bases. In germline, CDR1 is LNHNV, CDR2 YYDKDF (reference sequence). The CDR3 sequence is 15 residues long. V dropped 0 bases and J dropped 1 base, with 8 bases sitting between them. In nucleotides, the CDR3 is TGTGCCACCAGCAGAGAGTGGGGAGGCACAGATACGCAGTATTTT. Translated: CATSREWGGTDTQYF.

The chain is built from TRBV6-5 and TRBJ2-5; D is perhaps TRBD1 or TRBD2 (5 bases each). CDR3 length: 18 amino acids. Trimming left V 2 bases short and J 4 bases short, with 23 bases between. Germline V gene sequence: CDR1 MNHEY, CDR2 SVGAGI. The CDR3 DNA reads TGTGCCAGCAGTTACGTCCTCCCCTCAGGCCGGGGCCCAGAGACCCAGTACTTC. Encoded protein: CASSYVLPSGRGPETQYF.

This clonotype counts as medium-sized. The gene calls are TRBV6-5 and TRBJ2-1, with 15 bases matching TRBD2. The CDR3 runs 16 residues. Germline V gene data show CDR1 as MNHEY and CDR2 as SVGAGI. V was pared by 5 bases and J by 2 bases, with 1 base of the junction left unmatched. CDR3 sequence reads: CASSRTSGGAYNEQFF. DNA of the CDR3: TGTGCCAGCAGTCGGACTAGCGGGGGGGCCTACAATGAGCAGTTCTTC.

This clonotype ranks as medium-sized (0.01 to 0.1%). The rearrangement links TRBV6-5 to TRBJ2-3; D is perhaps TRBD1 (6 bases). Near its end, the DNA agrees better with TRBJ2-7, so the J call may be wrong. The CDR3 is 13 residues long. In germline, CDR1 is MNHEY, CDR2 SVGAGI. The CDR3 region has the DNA TGTGCCAGCAGTTTGCGACAGGCCTACGAGCAGTACTTC. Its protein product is CASSLRQAYEQYF.

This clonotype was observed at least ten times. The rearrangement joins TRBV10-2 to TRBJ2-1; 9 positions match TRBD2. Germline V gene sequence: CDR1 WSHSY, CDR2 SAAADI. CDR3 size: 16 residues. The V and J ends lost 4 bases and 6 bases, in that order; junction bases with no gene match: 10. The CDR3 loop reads CASSGPRLAGRNEQFF. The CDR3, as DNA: TGCGCCAGCAGTGGACCCCGGCTAGCGGGACGCAATGAGCAGTTCTTC.

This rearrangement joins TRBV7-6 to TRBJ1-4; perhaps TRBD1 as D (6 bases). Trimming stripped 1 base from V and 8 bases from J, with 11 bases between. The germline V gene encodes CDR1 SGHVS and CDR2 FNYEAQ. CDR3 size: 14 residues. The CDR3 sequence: CASSLGQGREKLFF. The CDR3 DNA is TGTGCCAGCAGCTTAGGGCAGGGGAGAGAAAAACTGTTTTTT.

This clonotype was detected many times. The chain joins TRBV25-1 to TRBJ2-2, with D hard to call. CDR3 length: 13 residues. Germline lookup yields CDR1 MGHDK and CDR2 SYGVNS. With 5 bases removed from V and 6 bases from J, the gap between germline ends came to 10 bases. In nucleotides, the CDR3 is TGTGCCAGCAGTAGTGTGCCGGCCGGGGAGCTGTTTTTT. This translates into CASSSVPAGELFF.

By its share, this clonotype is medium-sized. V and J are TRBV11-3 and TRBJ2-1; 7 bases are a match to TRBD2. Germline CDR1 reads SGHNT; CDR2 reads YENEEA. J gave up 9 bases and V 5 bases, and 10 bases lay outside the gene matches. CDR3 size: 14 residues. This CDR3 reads CASSTGGGKGEQFF. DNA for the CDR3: TGTGCCAGCAGCACGGGGGGAGGGAAAGGTGAGCAGTTCTTC.

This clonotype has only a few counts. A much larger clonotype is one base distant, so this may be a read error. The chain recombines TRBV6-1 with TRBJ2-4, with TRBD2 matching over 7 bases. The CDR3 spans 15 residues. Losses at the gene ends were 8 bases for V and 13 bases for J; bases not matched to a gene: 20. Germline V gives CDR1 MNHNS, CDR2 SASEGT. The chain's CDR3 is CASSSGGGADNEQYF. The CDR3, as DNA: TGTGCCAGCTCTAGCGGTGGAGGAGCGGACAATGAGCAGTACTTC.

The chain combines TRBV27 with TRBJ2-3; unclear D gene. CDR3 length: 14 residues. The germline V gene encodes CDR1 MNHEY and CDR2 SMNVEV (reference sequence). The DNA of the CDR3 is TGTCTGGGCAGCCAGGCTGTGAGCACAGATACGCAGTATTTT. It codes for CLGSQAVSTDTQYF.

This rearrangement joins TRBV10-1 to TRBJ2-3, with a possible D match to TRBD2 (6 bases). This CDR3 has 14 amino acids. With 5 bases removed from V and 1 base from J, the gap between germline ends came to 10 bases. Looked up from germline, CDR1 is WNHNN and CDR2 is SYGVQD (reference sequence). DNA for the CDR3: TGCGCCAGCAGTCGGGAGTTAGGCACAGATACGCAGTATTTT. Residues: CASSRELGTDTQYF.

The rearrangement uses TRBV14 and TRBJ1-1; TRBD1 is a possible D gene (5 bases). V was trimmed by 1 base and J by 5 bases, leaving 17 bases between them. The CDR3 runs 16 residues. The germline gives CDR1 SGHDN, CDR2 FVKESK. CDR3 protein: CASSQVGGRTRTEAFF. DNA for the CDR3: TGTGCCAGCAGCCAAGTCGGGGGTAGGACCCGTACTGAAGCTTTCTTT.

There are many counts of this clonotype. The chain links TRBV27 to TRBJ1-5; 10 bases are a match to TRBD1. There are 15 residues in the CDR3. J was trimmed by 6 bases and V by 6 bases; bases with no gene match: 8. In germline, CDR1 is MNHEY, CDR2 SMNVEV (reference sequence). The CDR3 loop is CASSPDRGLGQPQHF. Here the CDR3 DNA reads TGTGCCAGCAGCCCCGACAGGGGGCTGGGTCAGCCCCAGCATTTT.

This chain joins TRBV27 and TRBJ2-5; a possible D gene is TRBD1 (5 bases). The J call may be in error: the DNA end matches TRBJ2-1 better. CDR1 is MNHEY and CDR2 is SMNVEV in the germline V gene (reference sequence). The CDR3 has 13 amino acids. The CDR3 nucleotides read TGTGCCAGCAGTTTCTCCGGCAACAGGGAGCAGTTCTTC. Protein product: CASSFSGNREQFF.

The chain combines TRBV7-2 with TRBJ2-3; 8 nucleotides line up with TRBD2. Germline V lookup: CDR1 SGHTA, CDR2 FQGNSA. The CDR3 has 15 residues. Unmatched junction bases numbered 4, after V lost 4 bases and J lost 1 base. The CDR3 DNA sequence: TGTGCCAGCAGCTCTTGGACTAGCCGCACAGATACGCAGTATTTT. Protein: CASSSWTSRTDTQYF.

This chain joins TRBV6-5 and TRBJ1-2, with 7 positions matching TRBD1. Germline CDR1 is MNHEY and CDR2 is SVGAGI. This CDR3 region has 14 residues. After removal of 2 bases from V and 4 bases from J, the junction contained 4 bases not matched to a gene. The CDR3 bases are TGTGCCAGCAGTTACGACAGGGCTCCCTATGGCTACACCTTC. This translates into CASSYDRAPYGYTF.

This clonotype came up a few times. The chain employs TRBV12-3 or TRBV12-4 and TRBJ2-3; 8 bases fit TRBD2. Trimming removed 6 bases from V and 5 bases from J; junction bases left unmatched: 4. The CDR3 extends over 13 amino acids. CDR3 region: CASRAGAEDTQYF. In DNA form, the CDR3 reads TGTGCCAGCAGAGCGGGGGCTGAAGATACGCAGTATTTT.